This passage covers 32 T cell receptor beta chains from one sample sequenced in a study of shared clonotypes between healthy human individuals. The protocol was immunoSEQ multiplex PCR, while the TCRdb copy is restricted to in-frame clones and leaves out a portion. The table lists some 380,000 clones, 90% to 98% of them singletons. Sequencing used memory CD8+ T cells sorted from blood. The subset here: CD45RO+ cells pooled with CCR7-negative TemRA cells. The receptors here all came from a man younger than 40 in good health.

The CDR3 protein is CASSPGTGPQPQHF. CDR3 nucleotides: TGTGCCAGCTCACCAGGGACAGGCCCACAGCCCCAGCATTTT. The chain joins TRBV18 to TRBJ1-5, with 8 bases aligning to TRBD1. V was clipped by 2 bases and J by 7 bases; unmatched bases: 4. The germline gives CDR1 KGHSH, CDR2 LQKENI. The CDR3 consists of 14 residues.

This chain uses TRBV6-1 with TRBJ2-7, with D perhaps TRBD1 (6 bases). The CDR3 runs 15 residues. CDR1 MNHNS and CDR2 SASEGT come from the germline V gene. V dropped 4 bases and J dropped 2 bases, with 15 bases sitting between them. The CDR3 coding sequence is TGTGCCAGCAGTGGACTCCCGGGACATGCCTACGAGCAGTACTTC. Amino acid sequence: CASSGLPGHAYEQYF.

This clone was seen a few times. Different DNA sequences within this sample yield the same CDR3. CDR3 in amino acids: CAWSVQGAQPQHF. For the CDR3, the DNA is TGTGCCTGGAGTGTACAGGGGGCTCAGCCCCAGCATTTT. The chain uses TRBV30 and TRBJ1-5; TRBD1 matches at 9 bases. The CDR3 totals 13 residues. CDR1 is GTSNPN, CDR2 SVGIG, per germline (reference sequence). V lost 0 bases, J lost 6 bases, and 0 bases stayed unmatched.

This sequence joins TRBV15 and TRBJ2-7, with 9 bases that match TRBD2. V was clipped by 0 bases and J by 2 bases; unmatched bases: 23. The CDR3 is made up of 22 amino acids. Germline lookup yields CDR1 LNHNV and CDR2 YYDKDF (reference sequence). The CDR3: CATSRDIILWREGREAPYEQYF. In DNA form, the CDR3 reads TGTGCCACCAGCAGAGATATCATCCTATGGCGGGAGGGCCGTGAGGCCCCCTACGAGCAGTACTTC.

The chain recombines TRBV29-1 with TRBJ2-7, with 7 bases that match TRBD2. Germline V gene lookup returns CDR1 SQVTM and CDR2 ANQGSEA. V lost 5 bases to trimming and J lost 2 bases; unmatched junction nucleotides: 0. CDR3 size: 11 residues. The chain's CDR3 is CSVLAAYEQYF. CDR3 coding DNA: TGCAGCGTTCTAGCGGCCTACGAGCAGTACTTC.

The rearrangement links TRBV6-1 to TRBJ2-3; 8 nucleotides match TRBD2. Germline CDR1 is MNHNS and CDR2 is SASEGT. The J segment lost 1 base and the V segment lost 7 bases, leaving 7 bases of the junction unmatched. There are 15 residues in the CDR3. CDR3 nucleotides: TGTGCCAGCACTTTAGGGGGACTAGGCACAGATACGCAGTATTTT. This translates into CASTLGGLGTDTQYF.

This chain uses TRBV5-1 with TRBJ2-2, with D unresolved. Looked up from germline, CDR1 is SGHRS and CDR2 is YFSETQ. V was shortened by 1 base and J by 5 bases, with 9 bases between the two germline ends. This CDR3 has 14 amino acids. The CDR3 loop reads CASSLRVGTGELFF. CDR3 nucleotide sequence: TGCGCCAGCAGCTTGAGGGTAGGGACCGGGGAGCTGTTTTTT.

The V call is TRBV6-5, the J call TRBJ1-2; no reliable D call. Germline values: CDR1 MNHEY, CDR2 SVGAGI. There are 12 residues in the CDR3. The ends were cut back, 5 bases at V and 5 bases at J, with 9 bases in the middle. CDR3 sequence: CASSKGRYGYTF. The CDR3 region has the DNA TGTGCCAGCAGTAAAGGGAGATATGGCTACACCTTC.

This chain uses TRBV9 with TRBJ1-1, with D maybe TRBD1 (5 bases). V was trimmed by 2 bases and J by 0 bases, leaving 11 bases between them. The CDR3 consists of 15 residues. CDR1 and CDR2 (germline): SGDLS, YYNGEE. The DNA of the CDR3 is TGTGCCAGCAGCGTGGGGGGGATCATGAACACTGAAGCTTTCTTT. As protein: CASSVGGIMNTEAFF.

The chain links TRBV6-1 to TRBJ2-1, with TRBD2 identical over 8 bases. CDR3 size: 14 residues. Germline V gene sequence: CDR1 MNHNS, CDR2 SASEGT. J gave up 5 bases and V 7 bases, and 7 bases lay outside the gene matches. The CDR3, as DNA: TGTGCCAGCACTACCTGGACTAGCAACAATGAGCAGTTCTTC. Its translation is CASTTWTSNNEQFF.

CDR3 residues: CASSFRRVPNTIYF. In DNA, the CDR3 is TGTGCCAGCAGCTTCCGTAGGGTTCCAAACACCATATATTTT. The chain carries TRBV5-6 and TRBJ1-3; D is ambiguous. There are 14 residues in the CDR3. V lost 2 bases, J lost 6 bases, and 12 bases lay in between. Germline V gene data show CDR1 as SGHDT and CDR2 as YYEEEE.

The chain has TRBV28 and TRBJ1-2; 9 bases match TRBD1. V shed 4 bases, J shed 7 bases, and the junction held 10 bases outside the gene matches. The CDR3 length is 15 residues. The germline gives CDR1 MDHEN, CDR2 SYDVKM. The CDR3 DNA sequence: TGTGCCAGCAGTTCCCCGGGCGGGACAGGGATTGGCTACACCTTC. This translates into CASSSPGGTGIGYTF.

Concerning this clone: This CDR3 is also generated by other DNA sequences in the sample. The rearrangement uses TRBV30 and TRBJ1-1; D remains ambiguous. The V gene lost 2 bases and the J gene lost 1 base, with 5 bases spanning the gap. From germline, CDR1 is GTSNPN and CDR2 SVGIG (reference sequence). The CDR3 sequence is 12 residues long. CDR3 sequence: CAWSSGNTEAFF. The CDR3, as DNA: TGTGCCTGGAGTTCAGGGAACACTGAAGCTTTCTTT. Combining the CDR3 with reference TRBV30 and TRBJ1-1 gives the whole variable domain SQTIHQWPATLVQPVGSPLSLECTVEGTSNPNLYWYRQAAGRGLQLLFYSVGIGQISSEVPQNLSASRPQDRQFILSSKKLLLSDSGFYLCAWSSGNTEAFFGQGTRLTVV.

This clone has only one observation. The chain couples TRBV7-9 to TRBJ2-5, with unresolved D. The germline V gene has CDR1 SEHNR and CDR2 FQNEAQ (reference sequence). Between the trimmed V and J ends, which lost 11 bases and 2 bases, there was a span of 9 bases. The CDR3 sequence is 11 residues long. CDR3 sequence (DNA): TGTGCCTACGACCCGCAAGAGACCCAGTACTTC. It translates to CAYDPQETQYF.

The chain joins TRBV5-1 to TRBJ1-5; D might be TRBD1 (5 bases). CDR1 SGHRS and CDR2 YFSETQ come from the germline V gene. The CDR3 length is 13 residues. V was clipped by 6 bases and J by 4 bases, with 11 bases between them. The DNA for the CDR3 is TGCGCCAGCAAAGAGGGGATGAATCAGCCCCAGCATTTT. Residues: CASKEGMNQPQHF.

The chain employs TRBV5-4 and TRBJ2-1; 11 bases map to TRBD1. The V segment lost 5 bases and the J segment 2 bases; nucleotides outside the gene matches: 3. The CDR3 is 15 amino acids. Germline CDR1 is SGHNT and CDR2 is YYREEE (reference sequence). The CDR3 coding sequence is TGTGCCAGCAGAGGACAGGGGGCGGCCTACAATGAGCAGTTCTTC. Translating it yields CASRGQGAAYNEQFF.

CDR3 protein: CAWSPISPWRGAFF. The CDR3 bases are TGTGCCTGGAGCCCCATTTCCCCGTGGCGGGGAGCTTTCTTT. The rearrangement uses TRBV30 and TRBJ1-1; D call uncertain. Germline CDR1 is GTSNPN and CDR2 is SVGIG (reference sequence). The CDR3 runs 14 residues. The V end was cut by 3 bases, the J end by 10 bases, with 21 bases between.

With respect to this clone: The identical CDR3 is also encoded by other nucleotide sequences in the sample. The genes are TRBV30 and TRBJ2-1; 11 nucleotides match TRBD2. Germline assignment: CDR1 GTSNPN and CDR2 SVGIG (reference sequence). CDR3 length: 15 amino acids. With 0 bases clipped from V and 4 bases from J, the junction kept 2 bases outside the gene matches. The CDR3 region has the DNA TGTGCCTGGAGTGTGGGGACTAGCGGATACAATGAGCAGTTCTTC. This encodes CAWSVGTSGYNEQFF.

A single count supports this clone. V gene TRBV19 combines with J gene TRBJ2-5; 10 positions match TRBD2. V lost 5 bases and J lost 3; bases outside the gene matches: 6. The CDR3 is 15 amino acids. Per germline, CDR1 LNHDA and CDR2 SQIVND (reference sequence). This CDR3 reads CASSGLGLAEETQYF. As DNA, the CDR3 is TGTGCCAGTAGTGGATTAGGACTAGCGGAAGAGACCCAGTACTTC.

J is TRBJ2-1 and V is TRBV6-5; either TRBD1 or TRBD2 may fit D (5 bases each). The CDR3 has 15 amino acids. Trimming took 0 bases from V and 7 from J, leaving 13 bases between them. CDR1 is MNHEY and CDR2 is SVGAGI in the germline V gene. The CDR3 here is CASSYSGVPGNEQFF. CDR3 DNA sequence: TGTGCCAGCAGTTACTCGGGGGTTCCGGGGAATGAGCAGTTCTTC.

This sequence joins TRBV29-1 and TRBJ2-2; a possible D gene is TRBD2 (6 bases). The CDR3 has 14 amino acids. Germline V gives CDR1 SQVTM, CDR2 ANQGSEA. V gave up 6 bases and J gave up 4 bases, with 15 bases separating them. In nucleotides, the CDR3 is TGCAGCGTCCCTCCGGGACTTCTCACCGGGGAGCTGTTTTTT. It translates to CSVPPGLLTGELFF.

The chain is built from TRBV28 and TRBJ1-5, with 7 nucleotides matching TRBD1. The V gene end was trimmed by 7 bases and the J gene end by 3 bases; junction bases not matched to a gene: 6. Per the germline V gene, CDR1 is MDHEN and CDR2 is SYDVKM. There are 14 residues in the CDR3. CDR3 DNA sequence: TGTGCCAGCACCACGACAGGGTACAATCAGCCCCAGCATTTT. Protein: CASTTTGYNQPQHF.

The chain couples TRBV29-1 to TRBJ1-2, with 7 positions matching TRBD1. The CDR3 is 12 amino acids. The V segment lost 7 bases and the J segment 4 bases; nucleotides outside the gene matches: 6. The germline V gene has CDR1 SQVTM and CDR2 ANQGSEA. The CDR3 here is CSGGQHPYGYTF. The CDR3, as DNA: TGCAGCGGGGGACAGCACCCCTATGGCTACACCTTC.

V usage is TRBV4-1 and J usage is TRBJ2-6, with D maybe TRBD2 (5 bases). There are 21 residues in the CDR3. Germline CDR1 is MGHRA and CDR2 is YSYEKL. Deletions cut 0 bases from V and 0 bases from J, with 21 bases between. CDR3 in amino acids: CASSQDRGVGSAFSGANVLTF. CDR3 nucleotide sequence: TGCGCCAGCAGCCAAGATCGAGGAGTGGGTAGCGCTTTCTCTGGGGCCAACGTCCTGACTTTC.

In DNA form, the CDR3 reads TGCGCCAGCAGCTTGGAGGTAGCCCGCACAGATACGCAGTATTTT. Its protein is CASSLEVARTDTQYF. The rearrangement uses TRBV5-1 and TRBJ2-3, with D uncertain. The CDR3 has 15 amino acids. Per germline, CDR1 SGHRS and CDR2 YFSETQ. Deletions cut 0 bases from V and 1 base from J, with 9 bases between.

This clone was detected once. This chain links TRBV6-5 with TRBJ2-2; TRBD2 might be the D (5 bases). This CDR3 comprises 13 residues. Deletions cut 6 bases from V and 5 bases from J, with 10 bases between. Germline V CDR1 and CDR2: MNHEY, SVGAGI. CDR3 protein: CASRPLATGELFF. As DNA, the CDR3 is TGTGCCAGCAGGCCGCTAGCTACCGGGGAGCTGTTTTTT.

This chain uses TRBV21-1 with TRBJ1-5. TRBV21-1 is shown as a pseudogene. This CDR3 region has 15 residues. The CDR3 nucleotides are TGTGCCAGCAGCAAGGAGGTCCTTGGCGATCAGCCCCAGCATTTT. Amino acids: CASSKEVLGDQPQHF.

The rearrangement uses TRBV18 and TRBJ2-2; 10 bases fit TRBD1. The CDR3 covers 16 residues. V was pared by 4 bases and J by 2 bases, with 4 bases of the junction left unmatched. The germline CDR1 and CDR2 sequences are KGHSH and LQKENI. Written as DNA, the CDR3 is TGTGCCAGCTCACGGGGACAGGGGATCAACACCGGGGAGCTGTTTTTT. Amino acids: CASSRGQGINTGELFF. Together with reference TRBV18 and TRBJ2-2, the CDR3 gives the full variable domain: NAGVMQNPRHLVRRRGQEARLRCSPMKGHSHVYWYRQLPEEGLKFMVYLQKENIIDESGMPKERFSAEFPKEGPSILRIQQVVRGDSAAYFCASSRGQGINTGELFFGEGSRLTVL.

The chain joins TRBV2 to TRBJ1-4; D is unresolved. Trimming left V 5 bases short and J 8 bases short, with 12 bases between. The CDR3 length is 13 residues. In germline, CDR1 is SNHLY, CDR2 FYNNEI. CDR3 protein: CASSKWTGEKLFF. CDR3 coding DNA: TGTGCCAGCAGTAAGTGGACGGGCGAAAAACTGTTTTTT. The whole variable domain, filled in from reference TRBV2 and TRBJ1-4, reads EPEVTQTPSHQVTQMGQEVILRCVPISNHLYFYWYRQILGQKVEFLVSFYNNEISEKSEIFDDQFSVERPDGSNFTLKIRSTKLEDSAMYFCASSKWTGEKLFFGSGTQLSVL.

The rearrangement uses TRBV6-1 and TRBJ2-2; tentatively, D is TRBD2 (6 bases). Germline V lookup: CDR1 MNHNS, CDR2 SASEGT. Trimming removed 10 bases from V and 4 bases from J, with 16 bases in between. The CDR3 runs 14 residues. The CDR3 region is CATIREFATGELFF. The CDR3 DNA reads as TGTGCCACCATCCGGGAGTTCGCCACCGGGGAGCTGTTTTTT.

The gene calls are TRBV30 and TRBJ2-3; D perhaps matches TRBD1 (8 bases). The length of the CDR3 is 16 residues. V was shortened by 5 bases and J by 2 bases, with 20 bases between the two germline ends. CDR1 and CDR2 (germline): GTSNPN, SVGIG (reference sequence). CDR3 sequence (DNA): TGTGCCTGGCCAAGGACAGGGAGGGGACTCACAGATACGCAGTATTTT. Encoded protein: CAWPRTGRGLTDTQYF.

The chain couples TRBV5-4 to TRBJ2-3, with D perhaps given as TRBD1 or TRBD2 (6 bases each). The germline gives CDR1 SGHNT, CDR2 YYREEE (reference sequence). The CDR3 extends over 15 amino acids. V lost 1 base to trimming and J lost 5 bases, with 14 bases between them. The CDR3 region is CASSLRGRPGDTQYF. Here the CDR3 DNA reads TGTGCCAGCAGCTTGCGGGGGCGGCCGGGAGATACGCAGTATTTT.